The clone carrying this TCR beta chain was recorded at least ten times. Its antigen is currently unknown. T cells were expanded from blood mononuclear cells for about 3 days with anti-CD3 OKT3 or CD3/CD28 beads. Bispecific antibody was added to 50,000 or so normal T cells and 50,000 or so target cells. This specimen comes from a study of beta chain bispecific antibodies for T cell cancers. Findings and caveats of the study: In these mixed samples, most targeted TRBV reads derived from the leukemia cell line.

TCRdb re-analysed the 5' RACE reads in MiXCR, keeping a single row per CDR3 protein. The sample lists approximately 20,000 distinct CDR3 sequences; 2.6% were seen once. Sample: healthy donor T cells cultured with leukemia cells. This TCR was sampled from a human donor in good health. Some clones in this sample may be carry-over from other donors' samples.

The chain's CDR3 is CASSFSREGETQYF. CDR3 coding DNA: TGTGCCAGCAGCTTTTCCAGGGAAGGAGAGACCCAGTACTTC. The rearrangement joins TRBV7-9 to TRBJ2-5, with D possibly TRBD1 on 5 matching bases. V was clipped by 3 bases and J by 4 bases, with 12 bases between them. The CDR3 extends over 14 amino acids. Germline assignment: CDR1 SEHNR and CDR2 FQNEAQ (reference sequence). The full variable domain, its missing parts supplied by reference TRBV7-9 and TRBJ2-5, is DTGVSQNPRHKITKRGQNVTFRCDPISEHNRLYWYRQTLGQGPEFLTYFQNEAQLEKSRLLSDRFSAERPKGSFSTLEIQRTEQGDSAMYLCASSFSREGETQYFGPGTRLLVL.